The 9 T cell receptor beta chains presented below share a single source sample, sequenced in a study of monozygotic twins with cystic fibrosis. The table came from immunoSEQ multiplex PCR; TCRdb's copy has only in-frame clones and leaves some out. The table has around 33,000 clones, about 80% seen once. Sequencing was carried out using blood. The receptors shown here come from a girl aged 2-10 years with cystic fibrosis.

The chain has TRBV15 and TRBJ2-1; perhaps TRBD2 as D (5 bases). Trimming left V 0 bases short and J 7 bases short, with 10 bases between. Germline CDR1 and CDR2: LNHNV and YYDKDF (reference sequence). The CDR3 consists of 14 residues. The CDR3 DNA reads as TGTGCCACCAGCAGAGATGCGGGTCCGAATGAGCAGTTCTTC. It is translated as CATSRDAGPNEQFF.

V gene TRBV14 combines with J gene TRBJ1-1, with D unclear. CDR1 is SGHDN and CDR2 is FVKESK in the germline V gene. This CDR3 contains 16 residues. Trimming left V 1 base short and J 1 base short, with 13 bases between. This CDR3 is CASSQVKGKSNTEAFF. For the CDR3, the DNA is TGTGCCAGCAGCCAAGTTAAGGGAAAATCGAACACTGAAGCTTTCTTT.

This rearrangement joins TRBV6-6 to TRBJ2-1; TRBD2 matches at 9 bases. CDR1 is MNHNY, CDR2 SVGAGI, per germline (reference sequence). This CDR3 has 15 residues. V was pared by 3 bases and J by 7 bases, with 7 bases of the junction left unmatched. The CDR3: CASSYGASGVNEQFF. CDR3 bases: TGTGCCAGCAGTTATGGGGCTAGCGGGGTTAATGAGCAGTTCTTC.

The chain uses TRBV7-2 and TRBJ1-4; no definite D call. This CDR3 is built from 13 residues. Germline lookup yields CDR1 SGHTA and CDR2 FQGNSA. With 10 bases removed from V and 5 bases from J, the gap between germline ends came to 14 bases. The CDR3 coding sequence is TGTGCCACCACCCAGGCCTGGAATGAAAAACTGTTTTTT. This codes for CATTQAWNEKLFF. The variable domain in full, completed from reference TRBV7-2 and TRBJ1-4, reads GAGVSQSPSNKVTEKGKDVELRCDPISGHTALYWYRQSLGQGLEFLIYFQGNSAPDKSGLPSDRFSAERTGGSVSTLTIQRTQQEDSAVYLCATTQAWNEKLFFGSGTQLSVL.

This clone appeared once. The DNA for the CDR3 is TGTGCCAGCAGCCCGCCGGGACAGGGACTGGGGGGCTACACCTTC. Encoded protein: CASSPPGQGLGGYTF. The chain recombines TRBV7-2 with TRBJ1-2; 9 bases fit TRBD1. With 5 bases clipped from V and 8 bases from J, the junction kept 12 bases outside the gene matches. The CDR3 contains 15 residues. Germline values: CDR1 SGHTA, CDR2 FQGNSA.

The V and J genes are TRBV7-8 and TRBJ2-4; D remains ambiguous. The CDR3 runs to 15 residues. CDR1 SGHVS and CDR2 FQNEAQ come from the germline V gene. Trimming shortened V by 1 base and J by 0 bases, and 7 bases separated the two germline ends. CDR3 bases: TGTGCCAGCAGCTTAGAAGGTCTAGCCAAAAACATTCAGTACTTC. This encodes CASSLEGLAKNIQYF.

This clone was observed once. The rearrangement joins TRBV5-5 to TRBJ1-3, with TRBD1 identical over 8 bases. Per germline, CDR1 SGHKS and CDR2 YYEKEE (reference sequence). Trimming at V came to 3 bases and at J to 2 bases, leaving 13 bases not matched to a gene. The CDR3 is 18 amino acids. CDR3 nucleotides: TGTGCCAGCAGCTGGTTGCCTGGACAGGGTTGGGCTGGAAACACCATATATTTT. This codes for CASSWLPGQGWAGNTIYF.

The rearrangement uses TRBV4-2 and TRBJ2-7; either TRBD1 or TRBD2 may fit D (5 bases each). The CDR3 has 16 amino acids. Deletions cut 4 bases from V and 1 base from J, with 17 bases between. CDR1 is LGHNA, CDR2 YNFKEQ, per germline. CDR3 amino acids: CASSPKPGTSSYEQYF. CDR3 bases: TGTGCCAGCAGCCCCAAGCCCGGGACGTCTTCCTACGAGCAGTACTTC.

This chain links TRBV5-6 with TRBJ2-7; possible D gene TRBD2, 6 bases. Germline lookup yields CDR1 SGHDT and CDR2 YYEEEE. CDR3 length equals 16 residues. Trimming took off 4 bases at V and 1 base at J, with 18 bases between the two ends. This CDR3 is CASSLTRDSHSYEQYF. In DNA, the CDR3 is TGTGCCAGCAGCCTCACACGGGACTCACATTCCTACGAGCAGTACTTC.